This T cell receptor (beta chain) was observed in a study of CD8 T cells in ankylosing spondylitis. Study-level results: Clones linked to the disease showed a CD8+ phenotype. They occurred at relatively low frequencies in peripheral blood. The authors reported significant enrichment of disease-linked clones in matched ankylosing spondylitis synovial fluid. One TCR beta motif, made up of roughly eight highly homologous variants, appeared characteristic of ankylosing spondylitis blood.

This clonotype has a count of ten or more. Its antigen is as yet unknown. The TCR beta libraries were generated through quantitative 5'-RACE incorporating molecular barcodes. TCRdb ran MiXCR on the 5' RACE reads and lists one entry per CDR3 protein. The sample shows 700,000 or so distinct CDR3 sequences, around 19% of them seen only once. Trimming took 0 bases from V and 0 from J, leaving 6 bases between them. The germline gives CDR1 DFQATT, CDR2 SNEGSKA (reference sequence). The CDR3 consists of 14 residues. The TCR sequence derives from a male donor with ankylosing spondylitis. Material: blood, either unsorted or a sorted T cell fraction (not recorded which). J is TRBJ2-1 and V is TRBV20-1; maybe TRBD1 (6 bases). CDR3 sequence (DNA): TGCAGTGCTAGAGACAGGGGCTCCTACAATGAGCAGTTCTTC. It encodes CSARDRGSYNEQFF.